A selection of T cell receptor beta chains follows, all from one sample in a study of T cell repertoires in cytomegalovirus infection. These TCRs' antigens remain unknown. TCRdb called the reads again in MiXCR, with one record for every CDR3 protein. Of about 830,000 distinct CDR3 sequences listed, 30% to 35% are singletons. This material consisted of cultured CD8+ T cells from PBMCs, taken from culture after CMV antigen stimulation. The receptors derive from a human donor in good health (CMV status not recorded). Some clones in this sample may be carry-over from other donors' samples. CDR3s include the opening cysteine and the closing phenylalanine or tryptophan. A D gene is named only where the DNA matches it firmly. Only some rows state a clone size, as once, few, many or a class for expanded clones.

cdr3_aa: CASTLLWGGLNNEQFF
cdr3_nt: TGTGCCAGCACCCTCCTTTGGGGGGGGCTGAACAATGAGCAGTTCTTC
cdr3_length: 16
d_call: .
j_call: TRBJ2-1
v_call: TRBV6-1
clone_size: .

cdr3_aa: CASSLPGLAYPFSYNEQFF
cdr3_nt: TGTGCCAGCAGCTTGCCAGGACTAGCCTACCCCTTTTCCTACAATGAGCAGTTCTTC
cdr3_length: 19
d_call: TRBD2
j_call: TRBJ2-1
v_call: TRBV7-8
clone_size: many

cdr3_aa: CASNPGPSSYNEQFF
cdr3_nt: TGTGCCAGCAACCCCGGACCGTCCTCCTACAATGAGCAGTTCTTC
cdr3_length: 15
d_call: .
j_call: TRBJ2-1
v_call: TRBV12-3/TRBV12-4
clone_size: .

cdr3_aa: CASSPFDRTWYGYTF
cdr3_nt: TGTGCCAGTAGTCCCTTTGACAGGACATGGTATGGCTACACCTTC
cdr3_length: 15
d_call: .
j_call: TRBJ1-2
v_call: TRBV19
clone_size: .

cdr3_aa: CASSFRPGGQETQYF
cdr3_nt: TGTGCCAGCAGCTTCCGCCCCGGGGGGCAAGAGACCCAGTACTTC
cdr3_length: 15
d_call: TRBD2
j_call: TRBJ2-5
v_call: TRBV11-3
clone_size: .

cdr3_aa: CASSRYGGDTYSGANVLTF
cdr3_nt: TGTGCCAGCAGCAGATACGGTGGGGACACTTACTCTGGGGCCAACGTCCTGACTTTC
cdr3_length: 19
d_call: .
j_call: TRBJ2-6
v_call: TRBV12-3/TRBV12-4
clone_size: .

cdr3_aa: CASSPEGFVEEAFF
cdr3_nt: TGTGCCAGCAGCCCCGAAGGGTTTGTCGAAGAAGCTTTCTTT
cdr3_length: 14
d_call: .
j_call: TRBJ1-1
v_call: TRBV3-1
clone_size: .

cdr3_aa: CASSSTLAGGSEQFF
cdr3_nt: TGCGCCAGCAGCTCAACCCTAGCGGGGGGGAGTGAGCAGTTCTTC
cdr3_length: 15
d_call: TRBD2
j_call: TRBJ2-1
v_call: TRBV5-1
clone_size: .

cdr3_aa: CASSLQDFYGYTF
cdr3_nt: TGTGCCAGCAGCTTACAGGATTTCTATGGCTACACCTTC
cdr3_length: 13
d_call: .
j_call: TRBJ1-2
v_call: TRBV7-6
clone_size: few

cdr3_aa: CASSDSSSGGTYNEQFF
cdr3_nt: TGCGCCAGCAGTGATTCTTCTAGCGGGGGAACCTACAATGAGCAGTTCTTC
cdr3_length: 17
d_call: TRBD2
j_call: TRBJ2-1
v_call: TRBV10-2
clone_size: once

cdr3_aa: CASSATGYADTQYF
cdr3_nt: TGTGCCAGCAGTGCGACAGGGTATGCAGATACGCAGTATTTT
cdr3_length: 14
d_call: TRBD1
j_call: TRBJ2-3
v_call: TRBV25-1
clone_size: once

cdr3_aa: CASSPRPGQGFEAFF
cdr3_nt: TGTGCCAGCAGCCCGAGACCGGGACAGGGGTTTGAAGCTTTCTTT
cdr3_length: 15
d_call: TRBD1
j_call: TRBJ1-1
v_call: TRBV7-6
clone_size: few

cdr3_aa: CASSATGTAEQFF
cdr3_nt: TGTGCCAGCAGCGCAACAGGGACCGCTGAGCAGTTCTTC
cdr3_length: 13
d_call: .
j_call: TRBJ2-1
v_call: TRBV7-9
clone_size: .

cdr3_aa: CASTVSGTGELFF
cdr3_nt: TGTGCCAGCACTGTCTCAGGCACCGGGGAGCTGTTTTTT
cdr3_length: 13
d_call: .
j_call: TRBJ2-2
v_call: TRBV27
clone_size: few

cdr3_aa: CANSFLAGGYNEQFF
cdr3_nt: TGTGCCAACAGCTTTCTAGCGGGGGGGTACAATGAGCAGTTCTTC
cdr3_length: 15
d_call: TRBD2
j_call: TRBJ2-1
v_call: TRBV6-8
clone_size: .

cdr3_aa: CASSAAATNEKLFF
cdr3_nt: TGTGCCAGCAGTGCGGCCGCAACTAATGAAAAACTGTTTTTT
cdr3_length: 14
d_call: .
j_call: TRBJ1-4
v_call: TRBV2
clone_size: .

cdr3_aa: CASSQVPGQDEAFF
cdr3_nt: TGTGCCAGCAGCCAAGTTCCGGGACAGGATGAAGCTTTCTTT
cdr3_length: 14
d_call: TRBD1
j_call: TRBJ1-1
v_call: TRBV4-2
clone_size: .

cdr3_aa: CASSFSGMTNTEAFF
cdr3_nt: TGTGCCAGCAGTTTTAGCGGTATGACGAACACTGAAGCTTTCTTT
cdr3_length: 15
d_call: .
j_call: TRBJ1-1
v_call: TRBV12-3/TRBV12-4
clone_size: .

cdr3_aa: CASGRATGYTF
cdr3_nt: TGTGCCAGCGGTCGGGCGACCGGCTACACCTTC
cdr3_length: 11
d_call: .
j_call: TRBJ1-2
v_call: TRBV12-3/TRBV12-4
clone_size: few

cdr3_aa: CSARDQGGEGEKLFF
cdr3_nt: TGCAGTGCTAGAGACCAGGGCGGGGAGGGGGAAAAACTGTTTTTT
cdr3_length: 15
d_call: .
j_call: TRBJ1-4
v_call: TRBV20-1
clone_size: .

cdr3_aa: CASSHPRDNGGNNSPLHF
cdr3_nt: TGCGCCAGCAGCCATCCCCGGGATAATGGGGGTAATAATTCACCCCTCCACTTT
cdr3_length: 18
d_call: .
j_call: TRBJ1-6
v_call: TRBV4-1
clone_size: .

cdr3_aa: CASSPRQVGYHEQYF
cdr3_nt: TGTGCCAGCAGTCCGAGACAGGTCGGGTATCACGAGCAGTACTTC
cdr3_length: 15
d_call: .
j_call: TRBJ2-7
v_call: TRBV27
clone_size: .

cdr3_aa: CAISVERRSSYNSPLHF
cdr3_nt: TGTGCCATCAGTGTCGAACGACGAAGCTCCTATAATTCACCCCTCCACTTT
cdr3_length: 17
d_call: .
j_call: TRBJ1-6
v_call: TRBV10-3
clone_size: .

cdr3_aa: CATSQPRDIQYF
cdr3_nt: TGTGCCACCTCACAACCCCGGGACATTCAGTACTTC
cdr3_length: 12
d_call: .
j_call: TRBJ2-4
v_call: TRBV5-4
clone_size: .

cdr3_aa: CASSILEEETQYF
cdr3_nt: TGTGCCAGTAGTATTCTGGAAGAAGAGACCCAGTACTTC
cdr3_length: 13
d_call: .
j_call: TRBJ2-5
v_call: TRBV19
clone_size: few

cdr3_aa: CASSLSEGVNTEAFF
cdr3_nt: TGTGCCAGCAGCCTGTCTGAGGGCGTGAACACTGAAGCTTTCTTT
cdr3_length: 15
d_call: .
j_call: TRBJ1-1
v_call: TRBV7-8
clone_size: .

cdr3_aa: CATSDPSGPNEQFF
cdr3_nt: TGTGCCACCAGTGACCCCAGCGGGCCCAATGAGCAGTTCTTC
cdr3_length: 14
d_call: .
j_call: TRBJ2-1
v_call: TRBV24-1
clone_size: few

cdr3_aa: CASSIETTPWDEQFF
cdr3_nt: TGTGCCAGTAGTATAGAAACAACCCCCTGGGATGAGCAGTTCTTC
cdr3_length: 15
d_call: .
j_call: TRBJ2-1
v_call: TRBV19
clone_size: .

cdr3_aa: CASSLLGQDHNEQFF
cdr3_nt: TGTGCCAGCAGCTTGCTCGGACAGGACCACAATGAGCAGTTCTTC
cdr3_length: 15
d_call: TRBD1
j_call: TRBJ2-1
v_call: TRBV9
clone_size: .

cdr3_aa: CASSLNRAGGPSEQFF
cdr3_nt: TGTGCCAGCAGCTTGAATAGGGCGGGGGGGCCGAGTGAGCAGTTCTTC
cdr3_length: 16
d_call: TRBD2
j_call: TRBJ2-1
v_call: TRBV11-2
clone_size: few

cdr3_aa: CASWSRRPQQGPSNTGELFF
cdr3_nt: TGTGCCAGTTGGAGTAGGAGGCCTCAACAGGGGCCCTCGAACACCGGGGAGCTGTTTTTT
cdr3_length: 20
d_call: TRBD1
j_call: TRBJ2-2
v_call: TRBV6-2/TRBV6-3
clone_size: few

cdr3_aa: CASSQEGVDTQYF
cdr3_nt: TGCGCCAGCAGCCAAGAGGGGGTAGATACGCAGTATTTT
cdr3_length: 13
d_call: .
j_call: TRBJ2-3
v_call: TRBV4-3
clone_size: .

cdr3_aa: CASNLEGANVLTF
cdr3_nt: TGTGCCAGCAACCTGGAAGGGGCCAACGTCCTGACTTTC
cdr3_length: 13
d_call: .
j_call: TRBJ2-6
v_call: TRBV12-3/TRBV12-4
clone_size: .

cdr3_aa: CASRALDPNEKLFF
cdr3_nt: TGTGCCAGCAGGGCTCTGGACCCAAATGAAAAACTGTTTTTT
cdr3_length: 14
d_call: .
j_call: TRBJ1-4
v_call: TRBV25-1
clone_size: once

cdr3_aa: CASSLNRGKNTGELFF
cdr3_nt: TGTGCCAGCAGCCTCAACAGGGGGAAGAACACCGGGGAGCTGTTTTTT
cdr3_length: 16
d_call: TRBD1
j_call: TRBJ2-2
v_call: TRBV9
clone_size: .

cdr3_aa: CSVSGVLNEQFF
cdr3_nt: TGCAGCGTGAGCGGGGTGCTGAATGAGCAGTTCTTC
cdr3_length: 12
d_call: TRBD2
j_call: TRBJ2-1
v_call: TRBV29-1
clone_size: .

cdr3_aa: CASSLVSGVATNEKLFF
cdr3_nt: TGTGCCAGCAGCTTAGTTTCCGGGGTTGCTACTAATGAAAAACTGTTTTTT
cdr3_length: 17
d_call: .
j_call: TRBJ1-4
v_call: TRBV11-2
clone_size: .

cdr3_aa: CASSVEPGTGGNEQFF
cdr3_nt: TGTGCCAGCAGCGTAGAGCCCGGGACAGGGGGTAATGAGCAGTTCTTC
cdr3_length: 16
d_call: TRBD1
j_call: TRBJ2-1
v_call: TRBV9
clone_size: .

cdr3_aa: CSAWQKSNLWDSPLHF
cdr3_nt: TGCAGTGCTTGGCAGAAATCCAACCTCTGGGATTCACCCCTCCACTTT
cdr3_length: 16
d_call: .
j_call: TRBJ1-6
v_call: TRBV20-1
clone_size: few

cdr3_aa: CASSSSPGQGNEQFF
cdr3_nt: TGTGCCAGCAGCTCCTCGCCGGGACAGGGGAATGAGCAGTTCTTC
cdr3_length: 15
d_call: TRBD1
j_call: TRBJ2-1
v_call: TRBV7-6
clone_size: .

cdr3_aa: CASSSNYGSLVVYEQYF
cdr3_nt: TGTGCCAGCAGTTCCAACTACGGTTCGTTGGTAGTTTACGAGCAGTACTTC
cdr3_length: 17
d_call: .
j_call: TRBJ2-7
v_call: TRBV6-5
clone_size: many

cdr3_aa: CASSSGRHRYGYTF
cdr3_nt: TGTGCCAGCAGCTCCGGACGCCACCGGTATGGCTACACCTTC
cdr3_length: 14
d_call: .
j_call: TRBJ1-2
v_call: TRBV6-2/TRBV6-3
clone_size: .

cdr3_aa: CASSPESGGFTDTQYF
cdr3_nt: TGCGCCAGCAGCCCTGAGAGCGGGGGGTTTACAGATACGCAGTATTTT
cdr3_length: 16
d_call: TRBD2
j_call: TRBJ2-3
v_call: TRBV5-1
clone_size: few

cdr3_aa: CASSLRPRYGYTF
cdr3_nt: TGTGCCAGCAGCTTGCGGCCTCGGTATGGCTACACCTTC
cdr3_length: 13
d_call: .
j_call: TRBJ1-2
v_call: TRBV11-2
clone_size: .

cdr3_aa: CASSLPLGRETQYF
cdr3_nt: TGTGCCAGCAGCTTACCTCTGGGCCGTGAGACCCAGTACTTC
cdr3_length: 14
d_call: .
j_call: TRBJ2-5
v_call: TRBV7-9
clone_size: .

cdr3_aa: CASSLAAGGSTNEKLFF
cdr3_nt: TGCGCCAGCAGTTTAGCGGCAGGGGGATCGACTAATGAAAAACTGTTTTTT
cdr3_length: 17
d_call: TRBD1
j_call: TRBJ1-4
v_call: TRBV5-1
clone_size: .

cdr3_aa: CASSMIWTSKETQYF
cdr3_nt: TGTGCCAGCAGCATGATATGGACTAGTAAAGAGACCCAGTACTTC
cdr3_length: 15
d_call: TRBD2
j_call: TRBJ2-5
v_call: TRBV7-6
clone_size: once

cdr3_aa: CASSQDPIPPDTQYF
cdr3_nt: TGTGCCAGCAGCCAAGACCCTATCCCCCCAGATACGCAGTATTTT
cdr3_length: 15
d_call: .
j_call: TRBJ2-3
v_call: TRBV4-2
clone_size: few

cdr3_aa: CASSWDRSDQPQHF
cdr3_nt: TGTGCCAGCAGTTGGGACCGGTCGGATCAGCCCCAGCATTTT
cdr3_length: 14
d_call: .
j_call: TRBJ1-5
v_call: TRBV28
clone_size: .

cdr3_aa: CASSETGNSLNEQFF
cdr3_nt: TGTGCCAGCAGTGAAACGGGGAACAGTCTGAATGAGCAGTTCTTC
cdr3_length: 15
d_call: .
j_call: TRBJ2-1
v_call: TRBV2
clone_size: few

cdr3_aa: CASRSGTGAYEQYF
cdr3_nt: TGTGCTAGCAGAAGCGGGACAGGTGCCTACGAGCAGTACTTC
cdr3_length: 14
d_call: .
j_call: TRBJ2-7
v_call: TRBV7-6
clone_size: .

cdr3_aa: CASSSSGENEQFF
cdr3_nt: TGTGCCAGTAGTTCCTCGGGGGAGAATGAGCAGTTCTTC
cdr3_length: 13
d_call: .
j_call: TRBJ2-1
v_call: TRBV19
clone_size: .

cdr3_aa: CASSYSPGAGYTF
cdr3_nt: TGTGCCAGCAGTTACTCTCCAGGGGCTGGCTACACCTTC
cdr3_length: 13
d_call: .
j_call: TRBJ1-2
v_call: TRBV6-5
clone_size: .